A selection of T cell receptor beta chains follows, all from one sample in a study of T cell changes during pregnancy in multiple sclerosis. The assay was immunoSEQ multiplex PCR, and TCRdb's table has in-frame clones only and misses some. The table shows about 60,000 clones, with about 91% occurring only once. This material consisted of CD4+ T cells from peripheral blood mononuclear cells, taken in the first trimester of pregnancy. The receptor source for this set is a female donor with multiple sclerosis, enrolled in a pregnancy study. The CDR3 runs from the conserved cysteine through the conserved F or W. The D gene is left open where the match is weak. Rows may omit the clone size; those that give it use once, few, many or a size class.

>.|TRBJ1-6|TRBV6-4|.
CASRRDNSPLHF
TGTGCCAGCAGGCGAGATAATTCACCCCTCCACTTT
>TRBD1|TRBJ1-1|TRBV6-5|.
CASSSGGPEAFF
TGTGCCAGCAGTTCAGGGGGCCCTGAAGCTTTCTTT
>TRBD2|TRBJ2-1|TRBV9|.
CASSVVAGGNNEQFF
TGTGCCAGCAGCGTAGTGGCGGGGGGAAACAATGAGCAGTTCTTC
>TRBD2|TRBJ2-1|TRBV11-1|.
CASSLVAGGSYNEQFF
TGTGCCAGCAGCTTAGTGGCGGGGGGCTCCTACAATGAGCAGTTCTTC
>.|TRBJ2-1|TRBV4-3|.
CASSGGVYNEQFF
TGCGCCAGCAGCGGTGGAGTCTACAATGAGCAGTTCTTC
>.|TRBJ1-2|TRBV12-5|.
CASGLGENYGYTF
TGTGCTAGTGGTCTCGGAGAGAACTATGGCTACACCTTC
>.|TRBJ2-7|TRBV4-1|once
CASSQEVQGGEQYF
TGCGCCAGCAGCCAAGAAGTTCAAGGAGGTGAGCAGTACTTC
>.|TRBJ1-5|TRBV4-1|.
CASSQQGSANQNQPQHF
TGCGCCAGCAGCCAACAGGGCTCTGCAAATCAAAATCAGCCCCAGCATTTT
>TRBD2|TRBJ2-1|TRBV7-6|.
CASSLGTSGGVGEQFF
TGTGCCAGCAGCTTAGGGACTAGCGGGGGGGTGGGTGAGCAGTTCTTC
>TRBD1|TRBJ1-6|TRBV7-2|.
CASSLQTGRSPLHF
TGTGCCAGCAGCCTCCAGACAGGGAGATCACCCCTCCACTTT
>.|TRBJ2-7|TRBV7-2|.
CASSLAPVLYEQYF
TGTGCCAGCAGCTTAGCCCCTGTCCTCTACGAGCAGTACTTC
>TRBD1|TRBJ2-1|TRBV2|.
CASPSDRVPYNEQFF
TGTGCCAGCCCCTCGGACAGGGTCCCTTACAATGAGCAGTTCTTC
>TRBD2|TRBJ2-1|TRBV4-3|.
CASSQPSGGAYNEQFF
TGCGCCAGCAGCCAGCCTTCCGGGGGGGCCTACAATGAGCAGTTCTTC
>TRBD2|TRBJ2-2|TRBV19|.
CASRAGGNTGELFF
TGTGCCAGCAGAGCGGGGGGGAACACCGGGGAGCTGTTTTTT
>.|TRBJ1-4|TRBV19|.
CASSIGREKLFF
TGTGCCAGTAGTATCGGTCGGGAAAAACTGTTTTTT
>TRBD1|TRBJ2-5|TRBV7-2|.
CASSLGTGGETQYF
TGTGCCAGCAGCTTAGGGACAGGGGGCGAGACCCAGTACTTC
>.|TRBJ1-1|TRBV9|.
CASSPRGSGAPNTEAFF
TGTGCCAGCAGCCCCCGAGGGTCGGGTGCCCCAAACACTGAAGCTTTCTTT
>.|TRBJ1-4|TRBV5-6|.
CASSLAGGYNEKLFF
TGTGCCAGCAGCTTGGCCGGCGGATATAATGAAAAACTGTTTTTT
>TRBD2|TRBJ2-5|TRBV5-6|.
CASSLLAGRNQETQYF
TGTGCCAGCAGCTTACTAGCGGGGCGCAATCAAGAGACCCAGTACTTC
>.|TRBJ2-3|TRBV20-1|few
CSARRSDTQYF
TGCAGTGCTAGGAGGTCAGATACGCAGTATTTT
>.|TRBJ2-6|TRBV5-1|.
CASSAGSGANVLTF
TGCGCCAGCAGCGCCGGCTCTGGGGCCAACGTCCTGACTTTC
>.|TRBJ1-6|TRBV10-3|.
CAISVMRFYSPLHF
TGTGCCATCAGTGTCATGCGCTTCTACTCACCCCTCCACTTT